Each of the 12 T cell receptor beta chains below was sequenced from the same sample in a study of blood T cell repertoires in COVID-19. Generated by immunoSEQ multiplex PCR, the TCRdb table keeps only in-frame clones and is missing some. The table includes 150,000 to 200,000 clones, 80% to 90% detected once. The sequenced sample consisted of peripheral blood. These receptors all stem from a man between 18 and 29 years old who had recovered from COVID-19.

This clone was detected only once. The chain's CDR3 is CSVPLGSNRNTEAFF. The CDR3, as DNA: TGCAGCGTGCCCCTGGGGAGCAATAGGAACACTGAAGCTTTCTTT. The chain joins TRBV29-1 to TRBJ1-1; D is unresolved. The V gene lost 6 bases and the J gene lost 1 base, with 18 bases spanning the gap. The CDR3 loop spans 15 amino acids. CDR1 and CDR2 (germline): SQVTM, ANQGSEA.

The chain uses TRBV11-2 and TRBJ2-1; 7 bases fit TRBD2. Germline V gene lookup returns CDR1 SGHAT and CDR2 FQNNGV. The CDR3 runs 15 residues. With 1 base clipped from V and 8 bases from J, the junction kept 8 bases outside the gene matches. The CDR3 region has the DNA TGTGCCAGCAGCTTAGGGGTGACTAGCAGGGATGAGCAGTTCTTC. This codes for CASSLGVTSRDEQFF.

The chain couples TRBV27 to TRBJ2-7, with a weak D call TRBD1 (6 bases). V lost 8 bases and J 1 base, leaving 18 bases between the germline ends. Germline V gives CDR1 MNHEY, CDR2 SMNVEV (reference sequence). The CDR3 contains 15 residues. The CDR3 DNA reads as TGTGCCAGCGGCACCAGGGGTCGGGGTTCCTACGAGCAGTACTTC. It is translated as CASGTRGRGSYEQYF.

At least ten counts were recorded for this clone. J is TRBJ1-2 and V is TRBV6-2 or TRBV6-3; D unresolved. V was pared by 0 bases and J by 5 bases, with 13 bases between. The CDR3 consists of 15 residues. Germline V gene lookup returns CDR1 MNHEY and CDR2 SVGEGT. This chain's CDR3 is CASSYSGLLIYGYTF. CDR3 sequence (DNA): TGTGCCAGCAGTTACTCCGGACTCCTCATATATGGCTACACCTTC.

The chain is built from TRBV4-3 and TRBJ2-5; TRBD2 aligns across 10 bases. Trimming took 4 bases from V and 5 from J; bases not matched to a gene: 7. This CDR3 has 15 amino acids. The germline CDR1 and CDR2 sequences are LGHNA and YSLEER. CDR3 sequence: CASSPQSGRGETQYF. CDR3 sequence (DNA): TGCGCCAGCAGCCCGCAGAGCGGGAGGGGTGAGACCCAGTACTTC.

The genes are TRBV30 and TRBJ2-1; 8 bases map to TRBD2. The CDR3 has 13 residues. The germline V gene has CDR1 GTSNPN and CDR2 SVGIG (reference sequence). Trimming at V came to 1 base and at J to 7 bases, leaving 3 bases not matched to a gene. CDR3 sequence reads: CAWSGLAGNEQFF. The CDR3 nucleotides read TGTGCCTGGAGTGGGTTAGCGGGGAATGAGCAGTTCTTC.

Regarding this clone: Different DNA sequences within this sample yield the same CDR3. The CDR3 nucleotides read TGTGCCAGCAGTGTTAACTCTGGAAACACCATATATTTT. Translation gives CASSVNSGNTIYF. J is TRBJ1-3 and V is TRBV9; D gene unclear. V was pared by 5 bases and J by 0 bases, with 6 bases between. Germline V gene sequence: CDR1 SGDLS, CDR2 YYNGEE. This CDR3 is 13 amino acids long.

The CDR3 is CASSQARGGRSEQYF. The CDR3 DNA is TGTGCCAGCAGCCAAGCCCGAGGGGGCCGGAGTGAGCAGTACTTC. The chain couples TRBV3-1 (or the pseudogene TRBV3-2) to TRBJ2-7; 7 bases line up with TRBD1. The germline V gene has CDR1 LGHDT and CDR2 YNNKEL (reference sequence). V dropped 1 base and J dropped 7; count of bases not matched to a gene: 10. The CDR3 spans 15 residues.

This chain uses TRBV4-3 with TRBJ1-2; weak D call: TRBD1 (6 bases). Germline V gives CDR1 LGHNA, CDR2 YSLEER. The CDR3 is made up of 16 amino acids. Deletions cut 0 bases from V and 3 bases from J, with 14 bases between. As DNA, the CDR3 is TGCGCCAGCAGCCAAGATAGTTGGGCAGGGGACTATGGCTACACCTTC. It translates to CASSQDSWAGDYGYTF.

This chain connects TRBV5-1 to TRBJ1-1; 7 nucleotides align to TRBD1. The CDR3 has 17 amino acids. The V segment lost 1 base and the J segment 4 bases; nucleotides outside the gene matches: 13. From germline, CDR1 is SGHRS and CDR2 YFSETQ. The CDR3 reads CASSLPSQGDIGTEAFF. As DNA, the CDR3 is TGCGCCAGCAGCTTGCCGAGTCAGGGGGACATCGGCACTGAAGCTTTCTTT.

The chain links TRBV12-3 or TRBV12-4 to TRBJ2-7, with TRBD2 matching over 7 bases. This CDR3 is built from 13 residues. Trimming removed 3 bases from V and 6 bases from J; junction bases left unmatched: 5. The CDR3 DNA is TGTGCCAGCAGTTTCCGGGAGGTCGGCGAGCAGTACTTC. Its translation is CASSFREVGEQYF.

The chain employs TRBV28 and TRBJ1-4; 9 nucleotides agree with TRBD1. The V gene end was trimmed by 6 bases and the J gene end by 7 bases; junction bases not matched to a gene: 9. The CDR3 length is 15 residues. Germline loops: CDR1 MDHEN, CDR2 SYDVKM. CDR3 region: CASRQTGTGSEKLFF. Here the CDR3 DNA reads TGTGCCAGCAGACAGACCGGGACAGGGTCTGAAAAACTGTTTTTT. The full variable domain, with the rest looked up from reference TRBV28 and TRBJ1-4, is DVKVTQSSRYLVKRTGEKVFLECVQDMDHENMFWYRQDPGLGLRLIYFSYDVKMKEKGDIPEGYSVSREKKERFSLILESASTNQTSMYLCASRQTGTGSEKLFFGSGTQLSVL.